This T cell receptor (beta chain) is from a study of blood T cell repertoires in COVID-19 (dated by TCRdb to between 2020 and 2021). The study in broad terms: Samples covering the acute and convalescent phases of COVID-19 were provided by collaborators in the United States, Italy and Spain. The prospective study material was composed of cDNA or gDNA derived from T cells, B-cell-depleted T cells, or PBMCs. The dataset comprised deeply sampled blood TCRbeta repertoires from subjects exposed to, actively infected with, or recovered from COVID-19. The repertoires were released in a freely available public database meant as a resource for research on the immune response to SARS-CoV-2. Samples were obtained from the ongoing ImmuneRACE study (first 160 participants) and from 1,200 or so subjects provided by 6 global collaborators. The sample metadata nearly always contained a de-identified subject ID, COVID-19 status, age in years and sex. Where available, HLA class I and class II types were obtained from metadata supplied by the sample provider rather than from assay-based typing. What the study reported, not specific to this receptor: The amount of clinical and demographic metadata varied by source and participant and was provided uncurated.

One collaborating source in Seattle enrolled patients during active infection and followed them longitudinally through the course of disease. Whole blood was collected in K2EDTA tubes by collaborating institutions according to the institutions' own protocols. For TCRbeta analysis, collaborators shipped samples in one of three forms: frozen whole blood, isolated PBMCs, or DNA extracted from either of those sample types. TCRbeta CDR3 regions were amplified from genomic DNA by means of the immunoSEQ Assay, a bias-controlled multiplex PCR. Concerning the study's data processing: The number of nucleated cells in each sample was estimated from the amplification of reference gene primers within the assay. To quantify the absolute abundance of each unique TCRbeta CDR3 rearrangement, sequence reads were collapsed and filtered. For each sample, productive Simpson clonality was calculated as the square root of Simpson's diversity index over productive rearrangements. TCRdb took this table from immuneACCESS and kept in-frame rearrangements with V and J called. Such tables lack part of the clones; where checked against another copy, unresolved V genes explain under half of the gap, and the rest is unexplained. V, J and clone size are those of that table, while D and trimming were read from the DNA. Within this sample are some 190,000 clones, with approximately 80% of them counted one time only. The ten largest clonotypes hold around 7.8% of the sample.

Trimming takes 5 bases from V and 6 bases from J, and the germline ends sit 9 bases apart. There are 11 amino acids in the CDR3, from cysteine to phenylalanine inclusive. Kept here is only the CDR3 DNA, which spans 33 bases and is read in frame from base 1. CDR1 DFQATT and CDR2 SNEGSKA are derived from the germline V gene (reference sequence). About this clone itself: The clone's antigen remains unknown. No base qualities exist here, and no much larger clone lies one base off it.

What was sequenced was peripheral blood. The sequence came from a woman aged 80 or over with COVID-19, enrolled during active disease. The chain uses TRBV20-1 and TRBJ2-3; a tentative D call is TRBD1 (5 bases match). The DNA sequence follows: TGCAGTGCTCAAGGGGTGGATACGCAGTATTTT. Its protein is CSAQGVDTQYF.